The 22 T cell receptor beta chains presented below share a single source sample, sequenced in a study of CD8 T cells in Susac syndrome. Random-hexamer reverse transcription was applied to about 0.45 to 1 ug RNA. TCRdb ran MiXCR on the immunoSEQ multiplex PCR reads and lists one entry per CDR3 protein. The sample lists some 90,000 distinct CDR3 sequences; about 93% were seen once. Sequencing was performed on CD8+ T cells from PBMCs. The source of these receptors is a human donor in good health.

The V call is TRBV5-1, the J call TRBJ1-1; 9 nucleotides line up with TRBD1. The CDR3 is made up of 15 amino acids. Germline trimming cut 4 bases from V and 4 bases from J; bases unmatched to any gene: 8. Germline V gene lookup returns CDR1 SGHRS and CDR2 YFSETQ. In nucleotides, the CDR3 is TGCGCCAGCAGCCTTACGGGACAGGGAGGCACTGAAGCTTTCTTT. It specifies CASSLTGQGGTEAFF.

The chain is built from TRBV27 and TRBJ1-1; D is uncertain. Germline V gives CDR1 MNHEY, CDR2 SMNVEV (reference sequence). This CDR3 is built from 14 residues. The V end was cut by 8 bases, the J end by 0 bases, with 13 bases between. CDR3 nucleotide sequence: TGTGCCAGCGGTCCCCCACCGATGAACACTGAAGCTTTCTTT. Encoded protein: CASGPPPMNTEAFF.

The chain has TRBV5-4 and TRBJ2-7; D is unresolved. The CDR3 is 13 residues long. Trimming removed 4 bases at V and 5 bases at J, with 13 bases between. The V gene's germline CDR1 is SGHNT and CDR2 YYREEE (reference sequence). The CDR3 reads CASSRTVTDEQYF. The CDR3, as DNA: TGTGCCAGCAGCAGGACCGTGACGGACGAGCAGTACTTC.

The genes are TRBV3-1 and TRBJ2-5; D is perhaps TRBD1 (5 bases). The CDR3 has 13 residues. V lost 7 bases and J 3 bases, leaving 12 bases between the germline ends. From germline, CDR1 is LGHDT and CDR2 YNNKEL (reference sequence). This CDR3 reads CASKGLLKETQYF. CDR3 nucleotides: TGTGCCAGCAAGGGGCTCCTCAAAGAGACCCAGTACTTC.

V gene TRBV2 combines with J gene TRBJ1-2; 10 nucleotides align to TRBD1. Germline values: CDR1 SNHLY, CDR2 FYNNEI. This CDR3 has 16 amino acids. V dropped 8 bases and J dropped 2; count of bases not matched to a gene: 11. DNA of the CDR3: TGTGCCAGCGGCGGGACAGGGGCTCGTAGGAACTATGGCTACACCTTC. This translates into CASGGTGARRNYGYTF.

This chain links TRBV7-2 with TRBJ2-6; TRBD1 matches 8 bases. The J segment lost 0 bases and the V segment lost 3 bases, leaving 10 bases of the junction unmatched. Germline V CDR1 and CDR2: SGHTA, FQGNSA. The CDR3 consists of 19 residues. CDR3 sequence: CASSFGQGILNSGANVLTF. For the CDR3, the DNA is TGTGCCAGCAGCTTCGGACAGGGCATTCTTAACTCTGGGGCCAACGTCCTGACTTTC.

The V and J genes are TRBV28 and TRBJ1-5; 11 bases align to TRBD1. Germline assignment: CDR1 MDHEN and CDR2 SYDVKM. Trimming removed 4 bases from V and 6 bases from J; junction bases left unmatched: 8. The CDR3 totals 16 residues. The CDR3 region has the DNA TGTGCCAGCAGTTACGGACAGGGGGCAAGTAGTCAGCCCCAGCATTTT. This gives the protein CASSYGQGASSQPQHF.

V usage is TRBV2 and J usage is TRBJ1-6, with a tentative D call TRBD1 (5 bases). Germline CDR1 and CDR2: SNHLY and FYNNEI. CDR3 length: 16 amino acids. The ends were cut back, 4 bases at V and 0 bases at J, with 10 bases in the middle. CDR3 sequence (DNA): TGTGCCAGCAGTGGGGCCGGGGGCTCCTATAATTCACCCCTCCACTTT. The encoded protein is CASSGAGGSYNSPLHF.

This clonotype was seen a few times. The chain carries TRBV4-2 and TRBJ1-2; 7 bases are shared with TRBD1. With 2 bases clipped from V and 2 bases from J, the junction kept 2 bases outside the gene matches. The germline gives CDR1 LGHNA, CDR2 YNFKEQ. CDR3 size: 14 residues. The CDR3 loop reads CASSQPTGNYGYTF. The CDR3 DNA reads as TGTGCCAGCAGCCAACCGACAGGGAACTATGGCTACACCTTC.

This chain connects TRBV27 to TRBJ1-5; 10 nucleotides agree with TRBD1. Germline values: CDR1 MNHEY, CDR2 SMNVEV (reference sequence). The V segment lost 2 bases and the J segment 6 bases; nucleotides outside the gene matches: 1. CDR3 length equals 14 residues. The CDR3, as DNA: TGTGCCAGCAGTTTAAGACAGGGGGCTCAGCCCCAGCATTTT. Translated: CASSLRQGAQPQHF.

The rearrangement uses TRBV6-1 and TRBJ2-7; a possible D gene is TRBD2 (6 bases). The CDR3 spans 15 residues. Germline lookup yields CDR1 MNHNS and CDR2 SASEGT. V was trimmed by 3 bases and J by 3 bases, leaving 15 bases between them. This CDR3 reads CASSEVQGGLYEQYF. Here the CDR3 DNA reads TGTGCCAGCAGTGAGGTTCAGGGAGGTCTCTACGAGCAGTACTTC.

The V and J genes are TRBV25-1 and TRBJ1-5; D remains ambiguous. The CDR3 is 14 amino acids. CDR1 is MGHDK, CDR2 SYGVNS, per germline. V was pared by 4 bases and J by 2 bases, with 9 bases between. CDR3 bases: TGTGCCAGCAGTGTCTCTACTCGCAATCAGCCCCAGCATTTT. Translation: CASSVSTRNQPQHF.

CDR3 loop: CASSSSRDREPSTDTQYF. The CDR3 DNA reads as TGTGCCAGCAGTTCGTCCCGGGACAGGGAACCTAGCACAGATACGCAGTATTTT. The chain has TRBV12-3 or TRBV12-4 and TRBJ2-3, with 9 bases aligning to TRBD1. The CDR3 extends over 18 amino acids. The V and J ends lost 4 bases and 0 bases, in that order; junction bases with no gene match: 11.

The chain recombines TRBV5-1 with TRBJ2-3; TRBD1 might be the D (6 bases). Germline loops: CDR1 SGHRS, CDR2 YFSETQ. The germline V and J ends were trimmed by 0 bases and 6 bases, with 14 bases remaining between them. The CDR3 extends over 15 amino acids. The CDR3 nucleotides are TGCGCCAGCAGCTTGGGTACAGGGCGTGGGGATACGCAGTATTTT. It translates to CASSLGTGRGDTQYF.

In this sample, this clonotype turned up once. The chain has TRBV5-4 and TRBJ1-5; the D is unclear. Trimming took 7 bases from V and 6 from J, leaving 17 bases between them. CDR3 size: 14 residues. CDR1 and CDR2 from the germline V gene are SGHNT and YYREEE (reference sequence). CDR3 nucleotides: TGTGCCAGCTCCCCGGGCCAGGAATTTCAGCCCCAGCATTTT. Its protein is CASSPGQEFQPQHF.

V usage is TRBV9 and J usage is TRBJ1-5; 8 bases are a match to TRBD1. CDR1 is SGDLS and CDR2 is YYNGEE in the germline V gene. This CDR3 has 14 amino acids. J gave up 7 bases and V 0 bases, and 3 bases lay outside the gene matches. The CDR3 bases are TGTGCCAGCAGCGTAGGTTCAGGGGGCCAGCCCCAGCATTTT. Encoded protein: CASSVGSGGQPQHF.

This clonotype appeared once. The V and J genes are TRBV29-1 and TRBJ1-2; 7 positions match TRBD1. Germline-derived CDR1 and CDR2 are SQVTM and ANQGSEA. Trimming removed 6 bases from V and 8 bases from J; junction bases left unmatched: 12. This CDR3 contains 13 residues. The CDR3 here is CSVVNAGTEGYTF. The CDR3 bases are TGCAGCGTAGTCAACGCCGGGACAGAGGGCTACACCTTC.

The rearrangement uses TRBV6-2 or TRBV6-3 and TRBJ1-4; D remains ambiguous. This CDR3 comprises 14 residues. Trimming shortened V by 7 bases and J by 7 bases, and 16 bases separated the two germline ends. Germline V gene lookup returns CDR1 MNHEY and CDR2 SVGEGT. The DNA of the CDR3 is TGTGCCAGCACCAGGCCGTGGCGTAGTGAAAAACTGTTTTTT. The encoded protein is CASTRPWRSEKLFF.

This clonotype was seen just once. CDR3 residues: CASRQLGETQYF. CDR3 DNA: TGTGCCAGCAGACAGTTGGGGGAGACCCAGTACTTC. The genes are TRBV2 and TRBJ2-5; no firm D call. Per the germline V gene, CDR1 is SNHLY and CDR2 is FYNNEI. The CDR3 runs 12 residues. V dropped 6 bases and J dropped 5 bases, with 10 bases sitting between them.

The chain recombines TRBV6-5 with TRBJ1-1; D unresolved. This CDR3 is 14 amino acids long. Germline CDR1 reads MNHEY; CDR2 reads SVGAGI. The V end was cut by 1 base, the J end by 4 bases, with 10 bases between. This CDR3 reads CASSYWGSGTEAFF. In nucleotides, the CDR3 is TGTGCCAGCAGTTACTGGGGTAGTGGCACTGAAGCTTTCTTT.

The rearrangement joins TRBV3-1 to TRBJ2-3, with 10 bases fitting TRBD2. After removal of 0 bases from V and 5 bases from J, the junction contained 5 bases not matched to a gene. Germline V gene lookup returns CDR1 LGHDT and CDR2 YNNKEL (reference sequence). This CDR3 spans 16 amino acids. CDR3 nucleotides: TGTGCCAGCAGCCAAGAAGCGGGGGGGCGAGGAGATACGCAGTATTTT. This gives the protein CASSQEAGGRGDTQYF.

This clonotype is medium-sized in the sample. This chain joins TRBV27 and TRBJ1-5; D is ambiguous. Trimming left V 6 bases short and J 5 bases short, with 11 bases between. Germline assignment: CDR1 MNHEY and CDR2 SMNVEV (reference sequence). The CDR3 has 13 residues. The CDR3 nucleotides are TGTGCCAGCAGCGGAGGAGGTTATCAGCCCCAGCATTTT. This encodes CASSGGGYQPQHF.